This T cell receptor (beta chain) is from a study of shared clonotypes between healthy human individuals. Study summary: A couple of female and a few male donors aged 18 to 49 were enrolled. Whole-study findings and limits: Naive CD4 clonotype sharing across a handful of donors was roughly 5%.

Of note for this clone: Its target is unknown.

Repertoires were generated with immunoSEQ multiplex PCR, while TCRdb's copy carries only in-frame clones and drops some. The data contain about 1,900,000 clones, about 95% of them singletons. The V gene lost 1 base and the J gene lost 6 bases, with 7 bases spanning the gap. The length of the CDR3 is 13 residues. CDR1 is LGHNA, CDR2 YNFKEQ, per germline. Selected positively for CCR7 and CD45RO-negative, naive CD8 cells excluded terminally differentiated effector memory CD45RA+ cells. The study enrolled healthy HIV-negative adults without recent acute infections or vaccinations as donors. The sequencing sample was made of naive CD8+ T cells sorted from blood. The receptor was derived from a man between 18 and 35 years old in good health. This sequence joins TRBV4-2 and TRBJ2-1; D is ambiguous. The CDR3 coding sequence is TGTGCCAGCAGCCAAGCGCCAACCAATGAGCAGTTCTTC. Its protein product is CASSQAPTNEQFF.